This TCR beta chain was obtained from a study of blood T cell repertoires in COVID-19. The overall study: Acute and convalescent COVID-19 specimens originated in the United States, Italy and Spain. T cells, B-cell-depleted T cells, or PBMCs supplied cDNA or gDNA.

Profiling relied on immunoSEQ multiplex PCR, and the TCRdb table lists in-frame clones only, not all of them. The sample carries 100,000 to 150,000 clones, 75% to 90% recorded once. Participant reports of clinical history set cohort assignment. Cohort 3 recovery required two negative PCRs, clearance, or symptom resolution. This clone was observed a single time. The germline V gene encodes CDR1 LNHDA and CDR2 SQIVND (reference sequence). V was pared by 7 bases and J by 3 bases, with 7 bases between. This CDR3 region has 12 residues. The receptor was isolated from a woman between 45 and 60 years old who had recovered from COVID-19. The V gene is TRBV19, the J gene TRBJ2-1; D call uncertain. Sample: PBMCs or T cells enriched from blood (not recorded which). The CDR3 here is CASMASYNEQFF. In DNA, the CDR3 is TGTGCCAGTATGGCCAGCTACAATGAGCAGTTCTTC.